The clone carrying this T cell receptor (beta chain) was observed many times. This record belongs to a study of metastatic and nonmetastatic thyroid tumors. This CDR3 is built from 14 residues. Germline V gives CDR1 SNHLY, CDR2 FYNNEI. Trimming took 6 bases from V and 0 from J; bases not matched to a gene: 4. No patient had received any treatment before thyroid surgery. MiXCR was used by TCRdb to re-call the PCR reads. The profile shows 84,000 or so clones, approximately 9% of them singletons. This TCR came from a female donor with papillary thyroid cancer or a benign thyroid nodule (not recorded which). Some clones in this sample may be carry-over from other donors' samples. What was sequenced was blood. The chain recombines TRBV2 with TRBJ1-2; 7 bases match TRBD1. The CDR3 nucleotides read TGTGCCAGCAGGAGGGGACAGTCTAACTATGGCTACACCTTC. Protein sequence: CASRRGQSNYGYTF.